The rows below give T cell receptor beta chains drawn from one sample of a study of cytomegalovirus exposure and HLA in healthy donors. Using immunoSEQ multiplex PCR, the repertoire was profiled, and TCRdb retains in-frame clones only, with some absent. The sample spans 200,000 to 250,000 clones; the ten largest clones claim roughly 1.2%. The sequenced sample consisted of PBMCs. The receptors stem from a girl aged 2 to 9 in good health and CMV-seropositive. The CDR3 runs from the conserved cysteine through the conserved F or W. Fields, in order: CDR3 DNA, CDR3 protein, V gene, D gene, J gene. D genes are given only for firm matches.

CDR3nt: TGCGCCAGCAGCTTGTCGACGGGCTCTGGGGCCAACGTCCTGACTTTC; CDR3aa: CASSLSTGSGANVLTF; v_gene: TRBV5-1; d_gene: -; j_gene: TRBJ2-6
CDR3nt: TGTGCCAGCGCCGACCGGGACAGGGATGAAAAACTGTTTTTT; CDR3aa: CASADRDRDEKLFF; v_gene: TRBV7-9; d_gene: TRBD1; j_gene: TRBJ1-4
CDR3nt: TGTGCCATTGCGGACAGGGCTCCCTACGAGCAGTACTTC; CDR3aa: CAIADRAPYEQYF; v_gene: TRBV28; d_gene: TRBD1; j_gene: TRBJ2-7
CDR3nt: TGTGCCAGCAGCTGGGGACAGGGAGGCAATCAGCCCCAGCATTTT; CDR3aa: CASSWGQGGNQPQHF; v_gene: TRBV7-9; d_gene: TRBD1; j_gene: TRBJ1-5
CDR3nt: TGTGCCAGCTACACCGGGAGGGGGGGGAGCACAGATACGCAGTATTTT; CDR3aa: CASYTGRGGSTDTQYF; v_gene: TRBV27; d_gene: TRBD2; j_gene: TRBJ2-3
CDR3nt: TGTGCCAGCAGTTTGTACAGGGAGAGGTCCTACGAGCAGTACTTC; CDR3aa: CASSLYRERSYEQYF; v_gene: TRBV27; d_gene: -; j_gene: TRBJ2-7
CDR3nt: TGTGCCAGCAGCCCGGGACAGGGTTGGAGGAACACTGAAGCTTTCTTT; CDR3aa: CASSPGQGWRNTEAFF; v_gene: TRBV28; d_gene: TRBD1; j_gene: TRBJ1-1
CDR3nt: TGTGCCAGCAGCTTGGGGCAGGGTGGCTACACCTTC; CDR3aa: CASSLGQGGYTF; v_gene: TRBV5-6; d_gene: -; j_gene: TRBJ1-2
CDR3nt: TGTGCCAGCAGGGGAACAGGGGGAGGGACCTACGAGCAGTACTTC; CDR3aa: CASRGTGGGTYEQYF; v_gene: TRBV28; d_gene: -; j_gene: TRBJ2-7
CDR3nt: TGTGCCAGCAGCTACAAACAGGGAGGGGCCAACGTCCTGACTTTC; CDR3aa: CASSYKQGGANVLTF; v_gene: TRBV5-6; d_gene: -; j_gene: TRBJ2-6
CDR3nt: TGTGCCAGCAGCTTAAACAGCGGGAGGGCCACAGATACGCAGTATTTT; CDR3aa: CASSLNSGRATDTQYF; v_gene: TRBV13; d_gene: TRBD2; j_gene: TRBJ2-3
CDR3nt: TGTGCCAGCAGCTTGGGTGGCAGAGGTTCACCCCTCCACTTT; CDR3aa: CASSLGGRGSPLHF; v_gene: TRBV5-8; d_gene: -; j_gene: TRBJ1-6
CDR3nt: TGTGCCAGCAGCACGGGGACACAGCCCCAGCATTTT; CDR3aa: CASSTGTQPQHF; v_gene: TRBV28; d_gene: -; j_gene: TRBJ1-5
CDR3nt: TGTGCCAGCAGCCCTCAACAGGGAAATGAAAAACTGTTTTTT; CDR3aa: CASSPQQGNEKLFF; v_gene: TRBV11-2; d_gene: -; j_gene: TRBJ1-4
CDR3nt: TGTGCCAGCAGCTTGGGTGCCGGGTCTGCAACTAATGAAAAACTGTTTTTT; CDR3aa: CASSLGAGSATNEKLFF; v_gene: TRBV5-8; d_gene: -; j_gene: TRBJ1-4
CDR3nt: TGTGCCAGCAGTTTAAGCCAAACGTCCGAAAAACTGTTTTTT; CDR3aa: CASSLSQTSEKLFF; v_gene: TRBV28; d_gene: -; j_gene: TRBJ1-4
CDR3nt: TGCGCCAGCAGCTTCGGAACAGTGAACACTGAAGCTTTCTTT; CDR3aa: CASSFGTVNTEAFF; v_gene: TRBV5-1; d_gene: -; j_gene: TRBJ1-1
CDR3nt: TGTGCCAGCAGTTGGGAGGGGTGGTACGAGCAGTACTTC; CDR3aa: CASSWEGWYEQYF; v_gene: TRBV28; d_gene: TRBD2; j_gene: TRBJ2-7
CDR3nt: TGTGCCTGGAGACATTCAGAGCGGGAGGACCCCATTACCTACAATGAGCAGTTCTTC; CDR3aa: CAWRHSEREDPITYNEQFF; v_gene: TRBV30; d_gene: TRBD2; j_gene: TRBJ2-1
CDR3nt: TGCGCCAGCAGCTTGCGGCTAGCGGGAGTGGGTAATGAGCAGTTCTTC; CDR3aa: CASSLRLAGVGNEQFF; v_gene: TRBV5-1; d_gene: TRBD2; j_gene: TRBJ2-1
CDR3nt: TGTGCCAGTAGAATCGGGGACAGACTCCACAATGAGCAGTTCTTC; CDR3aa: CASRIGDRLHNEQFF; v_gene: TRBV19; d_gene: TRBD1; j_gene: TRBJ2-1
CDR3nt: TGTGCTGCACGGTTGCAGGGAGGGGACTATGGCTACACCTTC; CDR3aa: CAARLQGGDYGYTF; v_gene: TRBV19; d_gene: -; j_gene: TRBJ1-2
CDR3nt: TGTGCCTGGAGTCCCCCGGGGATCTCTGGGGCCAACGTCCTGACTTTC; CDR3aa: CAWSPPGISGANVLTF; v_gene: TRBV30; d_gene: -; j_gene: TRBJ2-6